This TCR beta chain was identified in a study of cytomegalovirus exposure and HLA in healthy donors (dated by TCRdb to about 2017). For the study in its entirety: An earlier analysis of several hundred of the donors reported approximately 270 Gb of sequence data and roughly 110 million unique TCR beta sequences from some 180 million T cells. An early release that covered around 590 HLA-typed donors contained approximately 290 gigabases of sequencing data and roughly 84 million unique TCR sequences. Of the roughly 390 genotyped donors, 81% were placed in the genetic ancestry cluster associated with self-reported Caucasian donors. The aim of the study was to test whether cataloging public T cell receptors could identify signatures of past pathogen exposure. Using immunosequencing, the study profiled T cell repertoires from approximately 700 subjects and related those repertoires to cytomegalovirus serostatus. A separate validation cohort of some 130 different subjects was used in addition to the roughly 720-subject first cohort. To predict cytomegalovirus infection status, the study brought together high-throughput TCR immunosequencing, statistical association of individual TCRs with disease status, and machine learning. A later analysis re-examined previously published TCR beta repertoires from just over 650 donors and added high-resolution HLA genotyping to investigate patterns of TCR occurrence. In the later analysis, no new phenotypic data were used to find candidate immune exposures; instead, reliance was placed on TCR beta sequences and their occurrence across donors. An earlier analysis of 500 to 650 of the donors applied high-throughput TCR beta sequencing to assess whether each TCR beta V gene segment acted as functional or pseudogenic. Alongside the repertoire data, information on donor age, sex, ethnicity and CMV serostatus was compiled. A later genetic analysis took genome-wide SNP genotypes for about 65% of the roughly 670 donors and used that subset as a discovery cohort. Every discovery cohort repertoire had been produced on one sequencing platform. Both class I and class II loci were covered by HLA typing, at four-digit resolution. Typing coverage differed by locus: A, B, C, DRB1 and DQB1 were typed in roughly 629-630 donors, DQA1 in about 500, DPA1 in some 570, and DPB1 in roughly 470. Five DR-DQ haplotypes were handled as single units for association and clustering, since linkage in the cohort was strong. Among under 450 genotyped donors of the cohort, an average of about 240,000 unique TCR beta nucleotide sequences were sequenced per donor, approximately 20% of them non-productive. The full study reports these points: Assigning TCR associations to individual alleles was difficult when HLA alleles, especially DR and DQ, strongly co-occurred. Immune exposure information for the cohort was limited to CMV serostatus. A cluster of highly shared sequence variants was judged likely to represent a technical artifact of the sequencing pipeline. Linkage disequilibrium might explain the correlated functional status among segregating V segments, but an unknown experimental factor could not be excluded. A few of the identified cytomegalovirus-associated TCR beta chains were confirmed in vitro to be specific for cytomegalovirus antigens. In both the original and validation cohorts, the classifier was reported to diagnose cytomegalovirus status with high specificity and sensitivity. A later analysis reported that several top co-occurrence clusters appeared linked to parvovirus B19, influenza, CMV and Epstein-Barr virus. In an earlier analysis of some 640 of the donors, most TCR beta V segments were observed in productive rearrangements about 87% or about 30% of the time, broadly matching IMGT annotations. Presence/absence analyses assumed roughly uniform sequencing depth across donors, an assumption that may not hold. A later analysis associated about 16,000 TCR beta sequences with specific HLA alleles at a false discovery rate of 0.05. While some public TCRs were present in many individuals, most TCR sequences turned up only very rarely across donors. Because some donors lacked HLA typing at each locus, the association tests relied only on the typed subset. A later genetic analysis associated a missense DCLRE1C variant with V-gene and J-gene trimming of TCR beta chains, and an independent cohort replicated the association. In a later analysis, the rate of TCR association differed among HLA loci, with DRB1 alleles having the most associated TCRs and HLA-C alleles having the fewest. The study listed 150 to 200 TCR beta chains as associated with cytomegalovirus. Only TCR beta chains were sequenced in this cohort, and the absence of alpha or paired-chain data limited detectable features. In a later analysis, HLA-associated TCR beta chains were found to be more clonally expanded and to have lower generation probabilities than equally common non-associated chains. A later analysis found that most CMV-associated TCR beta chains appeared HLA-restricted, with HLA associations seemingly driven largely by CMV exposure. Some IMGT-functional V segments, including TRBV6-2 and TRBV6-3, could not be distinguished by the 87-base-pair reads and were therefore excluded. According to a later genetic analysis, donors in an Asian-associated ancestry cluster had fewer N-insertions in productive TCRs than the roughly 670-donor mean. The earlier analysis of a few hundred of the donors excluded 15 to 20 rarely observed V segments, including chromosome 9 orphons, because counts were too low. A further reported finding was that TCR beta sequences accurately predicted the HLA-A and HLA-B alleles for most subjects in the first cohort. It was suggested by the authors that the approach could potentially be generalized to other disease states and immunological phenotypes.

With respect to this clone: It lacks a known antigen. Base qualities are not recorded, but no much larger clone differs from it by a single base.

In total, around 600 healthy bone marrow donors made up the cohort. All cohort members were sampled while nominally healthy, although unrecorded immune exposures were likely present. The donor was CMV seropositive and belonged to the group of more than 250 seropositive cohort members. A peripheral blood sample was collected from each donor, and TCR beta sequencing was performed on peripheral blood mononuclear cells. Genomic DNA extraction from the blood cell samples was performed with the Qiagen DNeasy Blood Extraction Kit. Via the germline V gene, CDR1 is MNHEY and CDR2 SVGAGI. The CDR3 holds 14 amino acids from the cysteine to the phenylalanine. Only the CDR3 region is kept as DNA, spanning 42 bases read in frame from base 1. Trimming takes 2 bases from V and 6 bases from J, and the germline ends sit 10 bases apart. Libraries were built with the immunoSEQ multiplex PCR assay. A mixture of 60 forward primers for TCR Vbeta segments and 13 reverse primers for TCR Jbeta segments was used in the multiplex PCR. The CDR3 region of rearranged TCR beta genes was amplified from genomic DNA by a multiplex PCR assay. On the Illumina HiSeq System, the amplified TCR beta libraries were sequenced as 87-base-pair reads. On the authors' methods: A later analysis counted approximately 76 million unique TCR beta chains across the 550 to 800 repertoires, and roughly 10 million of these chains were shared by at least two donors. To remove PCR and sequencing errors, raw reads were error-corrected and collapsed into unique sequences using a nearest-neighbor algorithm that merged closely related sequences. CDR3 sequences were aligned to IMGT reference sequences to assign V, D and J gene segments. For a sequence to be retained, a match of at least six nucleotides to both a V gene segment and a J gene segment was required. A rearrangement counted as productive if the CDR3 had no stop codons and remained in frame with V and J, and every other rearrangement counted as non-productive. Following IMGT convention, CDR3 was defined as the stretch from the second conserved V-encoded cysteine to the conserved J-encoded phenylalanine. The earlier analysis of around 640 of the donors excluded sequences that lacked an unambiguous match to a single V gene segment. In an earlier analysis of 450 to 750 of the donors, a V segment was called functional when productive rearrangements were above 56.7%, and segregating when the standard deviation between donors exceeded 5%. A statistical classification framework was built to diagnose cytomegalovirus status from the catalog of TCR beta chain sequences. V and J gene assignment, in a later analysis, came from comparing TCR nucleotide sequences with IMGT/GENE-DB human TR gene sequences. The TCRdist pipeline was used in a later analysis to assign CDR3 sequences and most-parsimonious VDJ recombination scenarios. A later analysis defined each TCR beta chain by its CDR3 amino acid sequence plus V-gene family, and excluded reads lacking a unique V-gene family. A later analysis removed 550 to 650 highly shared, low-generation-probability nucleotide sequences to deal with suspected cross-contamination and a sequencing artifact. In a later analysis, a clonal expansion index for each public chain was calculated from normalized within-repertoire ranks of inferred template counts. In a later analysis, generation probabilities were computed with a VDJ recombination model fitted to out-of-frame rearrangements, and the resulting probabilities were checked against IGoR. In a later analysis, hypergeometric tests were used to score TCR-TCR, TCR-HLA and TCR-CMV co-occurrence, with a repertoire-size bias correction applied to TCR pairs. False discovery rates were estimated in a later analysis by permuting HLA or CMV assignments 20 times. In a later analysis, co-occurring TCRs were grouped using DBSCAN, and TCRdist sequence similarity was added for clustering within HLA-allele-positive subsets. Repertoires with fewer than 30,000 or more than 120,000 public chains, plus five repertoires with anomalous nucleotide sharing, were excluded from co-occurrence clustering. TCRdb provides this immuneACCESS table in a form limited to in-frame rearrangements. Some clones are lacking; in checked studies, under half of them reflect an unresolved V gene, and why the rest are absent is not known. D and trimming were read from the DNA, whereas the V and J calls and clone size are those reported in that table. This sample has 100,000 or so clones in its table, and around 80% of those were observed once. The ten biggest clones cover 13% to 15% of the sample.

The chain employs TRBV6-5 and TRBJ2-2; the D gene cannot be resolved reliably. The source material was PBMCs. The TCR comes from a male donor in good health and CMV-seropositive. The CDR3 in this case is CASSYEALPGELFF. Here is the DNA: TGTGCCAGCAGTTACGAGGCCCTCCCCGGGGAGCTGTTTTTT.